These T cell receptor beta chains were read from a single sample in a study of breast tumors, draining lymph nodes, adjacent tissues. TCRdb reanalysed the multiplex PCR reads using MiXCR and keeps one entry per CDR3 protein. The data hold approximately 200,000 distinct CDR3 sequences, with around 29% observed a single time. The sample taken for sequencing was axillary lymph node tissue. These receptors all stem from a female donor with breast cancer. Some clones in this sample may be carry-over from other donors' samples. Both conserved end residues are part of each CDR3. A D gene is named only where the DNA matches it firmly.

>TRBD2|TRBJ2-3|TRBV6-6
CASSNYGTSGTDTQYF
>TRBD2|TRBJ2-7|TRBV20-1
CSARGRAGGRSSYEQYF
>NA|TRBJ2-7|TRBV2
CASSEAPETYEQYF
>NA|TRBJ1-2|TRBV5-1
CASSLEGNYGYTF
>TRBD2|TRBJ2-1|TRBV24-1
CATSAGGLAAPSNEQFF
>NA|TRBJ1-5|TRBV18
CASSPLGSGSNQPQHF
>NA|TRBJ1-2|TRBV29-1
CSGGTLGVGYTF
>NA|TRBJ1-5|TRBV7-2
CASSLSQGNSNQPQHF
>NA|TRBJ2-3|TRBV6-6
CASRMGEQTDTQYF
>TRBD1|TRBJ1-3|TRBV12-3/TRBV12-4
CASSKNRGGSGNTIYF
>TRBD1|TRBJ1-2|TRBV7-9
CASSLGASGAGGHGYTF
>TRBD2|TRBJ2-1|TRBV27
CASGTSGSSYNEQFF
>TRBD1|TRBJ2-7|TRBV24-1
CATSASKGQGREQYF
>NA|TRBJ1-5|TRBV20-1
CSASQGSNQPQHF
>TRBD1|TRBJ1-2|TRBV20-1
CSARDPGTGSQSDYGYTF
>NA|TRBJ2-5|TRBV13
CASSLTYSGETQYF
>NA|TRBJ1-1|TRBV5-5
CASSLVAGQTEAFF
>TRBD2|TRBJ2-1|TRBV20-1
CSAREASGRNNEQFF
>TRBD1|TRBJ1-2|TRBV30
CAWSAGTATYGYTF
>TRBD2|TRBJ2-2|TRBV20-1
CSATAGADGELFF
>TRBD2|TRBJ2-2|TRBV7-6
CASSLGPDGGGIAGELFF
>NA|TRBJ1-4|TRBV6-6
CASSHLGGGSNEKLFF
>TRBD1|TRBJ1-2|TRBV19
CASSDRDGGYTF
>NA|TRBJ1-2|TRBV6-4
CASVGPGSSYGYTF
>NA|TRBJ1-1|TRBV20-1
CSASSVLNTEAFF
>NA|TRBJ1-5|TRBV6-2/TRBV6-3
CASSYSSNQPQHF